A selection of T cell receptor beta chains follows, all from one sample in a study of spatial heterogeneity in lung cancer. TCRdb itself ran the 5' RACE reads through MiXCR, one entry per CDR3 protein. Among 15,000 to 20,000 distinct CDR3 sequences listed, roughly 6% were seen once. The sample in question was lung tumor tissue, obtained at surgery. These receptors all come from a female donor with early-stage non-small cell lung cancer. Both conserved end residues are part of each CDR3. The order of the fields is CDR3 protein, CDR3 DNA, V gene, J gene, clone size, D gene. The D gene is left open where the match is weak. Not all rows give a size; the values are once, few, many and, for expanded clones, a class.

CDR3aa: CASSIYNEQFF; CDR3nt: TGTGCCAGCAGTATTTACAATGAGCAGTTCTTC; v_gene: TRBV12-3/TRBV12-4; j_gene: TRBJ2-1; abundance: NA; d_gene: NA
CDR3aa: CASIPVGAGIYEQYF; CDR3nt: TGTGCCAGCATCCCCGTTGGGGCGGGGATCTACGAGCAGTACTTC; v_gene: TRBV28; j_gene: TRBJ2-7; abundance: many; d_gene: NA
CDR3aa: CASSLAANTEAFF; CDR3nt: TGTGCCAGCAGCTTAGCGGCCAACACTGAAGCTTTCTTT; v_gene: TRBV13; j_gene: TRBJ1-1; abundance: NA; d_gene: NA
CDR3aa: CSARSGGDYGYTF; CDR3nt: TGCAGTGCTAGATCAGGGGGCGACTATGGCTACACCTTC; v_gene: TRBV20-1; j_gene: TRBJ1-2; abundance: many; d_gene: TRBD1
CDR3aa: CSAEGGQGLREAFF; CDR3nt: TGCAGTGCCGAGGGGGGACAGGGGCTCCGGGAAGCTTTCTTT; v_gene: TRBV20-1; j_gene: TRBJ1-1; abundance: many; d_gene: TRBD1
CDR3aa: CASRTAGVLTYGYTF; CDR3nt: TGTGCCAGCAGAACCGCGGGGGTCCTTACCTATGGCTACACCTTC; v_gene: TRBV28; j_gene: TRBJ1-2; abundance: many; d_gene: NA
CDR3aa: CASSQQRRDRFDSGANVLTF; CDR3nt: TGCGCCAGCAGCCAACAACGAAGGGACCGTTTCGACTCTGGGGCCAACGTCCTGACTTTC; v_gene: TRBV4-1; j_gene: TRBJ2-6; abundance: many; d_gene: NA
CDR3aa: CASVADSNEKLFF; CDR3nt: TGTGCCAGCGTAGCTGACAGTAATGAAAAACTGTTTTTT; v_gene: TRBV2; j_gene: TRBJ1-4; abundance: many; d_gene: NA
CDR3aa: CASSLDWGYNEQFF; CDR3nt: TGTGCCAGCAGCCTGGACTGGGGGTACAATGAGCAGTTCTTC; v_gene: TRBV7-9; j_gene: TRBJ2-1; abundance: many; d_gene: NA
CDR3aa: CASSHTTESGAALYNEQFF; CDR3nt: TGTGCCAGCAGCCACACTACCGAGTCGGGGGCCGCTCTATACAATGAGCAGTTCTTC; v_gene: TRBV11-3; j_gene: TRBJ2-1; abundance: many; d_gene: NA
CDR3aa: CASSLGLSAFF; CDR3nt: TGTGCCAGCAGTTTAGGGTTGTCAGCTTTCTTT; v_gene: TRBV28; j_gene: TRBJ1-1; abundance: many; d_gene: NA
CDR3aa: CASSSIGEGSGNTIYF; CDR3nt: TGTGCCAGCAGTTCGATCGGGGAAGGCTCTGGAAACACCATATATTTT; v_gene: TRBV6-2/TRBV6-3; j_gene: TRBJ1-3; abundance: NA; d_gene: NA
CDR3aa: CSASGLAGGPLYEQYF; CDR3nt: TGCAGTGCTAGCGGACTAGCGGGAGGGCCTCTTTACGAGCAGTACTTC; v_gene: TRBV20-1; j_gene: TRBJ2-7; abundance: many; d_gene: TRBD2
CDR3aa: CASSRQKAGAYNEQFF; CDR3nt: TGTGCCAGTAGTAGACAAAAAGCGGGAGCCTACAATGAGCAGTTCTTC; v_gene: TRBV19; j_gene: TRBJ2-1; abundance: medium-sized; d_gene: TRBD2
CDR3aa: CASSIGQGAPDLKTQYF; CDR3nt: TGTGCCAGCAGTATAGGACAGGGGGCGCCTGATTTGAAGACCCAGTACTTC; v_gene: TRBV27; j_gene: TRBJ2-5; abundance: few; d_gene: TRBD1
CDR3aa: CASSAPDRTNEKLFF; CDR3nt: TGTGCCAGCAGTGCCCCGGACAGAACTAATGAAAAACTGTTTTTT; v_gene: TRBV28; j_gene: TRBJ1-4; abundance: few; d_gene: NA
CDR3aa: CASTKLQGEQYF; CDR3nt: TGTGCCAGCACTAAGCTCCAGGGCGAGCAGTACTTC; v_gene: TRBV28; j_gene: TRBJ2-7; abundance: many; d_gene: NA
CDR3aa: CSARESLAGYTDTQYF; CDR3nt: TGCAGTGCTAGAGAATCACTAGCGGGATACACAGATACGCAGTATTTT; v_gene: TRBV20-1; j_gene: TRBJ2-3; abundance: many; d_gene: TRBD2
CDR3aa: CASSPLEGPLYEQYF; CDR3nt: TGCGCCAGCAGCCCCCTGGAGGGCCCTCTTTACGAGCAGTACTTC; v_gene: TRBV4-1; j_gene: TRBJ2-7; abundance: many; d_gene: NA
CDR3aa: CASSYYQGSSYEQYF; CDR3nt: TGTGCCAGCAGTTACTATCAGGGGAGCTCCTACGAGCAGTACTTC; v_gene: TRBV6-6; j_gene: TRBJ2-7; abundance: many; d_gene: NA
CDR3aa: CASSSGTLNQPQHF; CDR3nt: TGTGCCAGCAGCTCTGGGACCCTGAATCAGCCCCAGCATTTT; v_gene: TRBV7-2; j_gene: TRBJ1-5; abundance: many; d_gene: NA
CDR3aa: CASSDNDREETQYF; CDR3nt: TGTGCCAGCAGTGACAACGACAGGGAAGAGACCCAGTACTTC; v_gene: TRBV6-1; j_gene: TRBJ2-5; abundance: many; d_gene: TRBD1
CDR3aa: CASSRLRDRVETQYF; CDR3nt: TGTGCCAGCAGCCGTCTACGGGACAGGGTGGAGACCCAGTACTTC; v_gene: TRBV5-6; j_gene: TRBJ2-5; abundance: many; d_gene: TRBD1
CDR3aa: CASSHRPGLEDNEQFF; CDR3nt: TGCGCCAGCAGCCATCGTCCAGGGCTGGAGGACAATGAGCAGTTCTTC; v_gene: TRBV4-1; j_gene: TRBJ2-1; abundance: few; d_gene: NA
CDR3aa: CSARDPGARVWEQYF; CDR3nt: TGCAGTGCTAGAGATCCGGGGGCACGGGTGTGGGAGCAGTACTTC; v_gene: TRBV20-1; j_gene: TRBJ2-7; abundance: many; d_gene: NA
CDR3aa: CASSLLGLAGYNEQFF; CDR3nt: TGTGCCAGCAGCTTACTCGGTCTAGCGGGGTACAATGAGCAGTTCTTC; v_gene: TRBV7-2; j_gene: TRBJ2-1; abundance: many; d_gene: TRBD2
CDR3aa: CASSFSGTQATYGYTF; CDR3nt: TGTGCCAGCAGCTTTTCCGGGACTCAAGCTACATATGGCTACACCTTC; v_gene: TRBV5-5; j_gene: TRBJ1-2; abundance: many; d_gene: NA
CDR3aa: CASSLSRWMQFF; CDR3nt: TGTGCCAGCAGCCTCTCTCGGTGGATGCAGTTCTTC; v_gene: TRBV11-2; j_gene: TRBJ2-1; abundance: many; d_gene: NA
CDR3aa: CASGDRRNYGYTF; CDR3nt: TGTGCCAGCGGGGACAGGAGAAACTATGGCTACACCTTC; v_gene: TRBV28; j_gene: TRBJ1-2; abundance: many; d_gene: TRBD1
CDR3aa: CASSFQSTRTDTQYF; CDR3nt: TGTGCCAGCAGTTTCCAATCGACTAGAACAGATACGCAGTATTTT; v_gene: TRBV2; j_gene: TRBJ2-3; abundance: many; d_gene: NA
CDR3aa: CASSEGQETYEQYF; CDR3nt: TGTGCCAGCAGTGAAGGACAAGAGACCTACGAGCAGTACTTC; v_gene: TRBV6-1; j_gene: TRBJ2-7; abundance: many; d_gene: NA
CDR3aa: CASRGTGLETQYF; CDR3nt: TGTGCCAGCAGGGGAACAGGGCTCGAGACCCAGTACTTC; v_gene: TRBV28; j_gene: TRBJ2-5; abundance: few; d_gene: NA
CDR3aa: CASSKVSYNEQFF; CDR3nt: TGTGCCAGCAGCAAAGTCTCATACAATGAGCAGTTCTTC; v_gene: TRBV7-2; j_gene: TRBJ2-1; abundance: many; d_gene: NA
CDR3aa: CASSYRIGTGGVGDYEQYF; CDR3nt: TGTGCCAGCAGTTACCGAATCGGGACAGGGGGCGTCGGGGATTACGAGCAGTACTTC; v_gene: TRBV6-6; j_gene: TRBJ2-7; abundance: medium-sized; d_gene: TRBD1
CDR3aa: CASSGPGTGYGYTF; CDR3nt: TGTGCCAGCAGTGGGCCGGGAACGGGCTATGGCTACACCTTC; v_gene: TRBV28; j_gene: TRBJ1-2; abundance: many; d_gene: NA